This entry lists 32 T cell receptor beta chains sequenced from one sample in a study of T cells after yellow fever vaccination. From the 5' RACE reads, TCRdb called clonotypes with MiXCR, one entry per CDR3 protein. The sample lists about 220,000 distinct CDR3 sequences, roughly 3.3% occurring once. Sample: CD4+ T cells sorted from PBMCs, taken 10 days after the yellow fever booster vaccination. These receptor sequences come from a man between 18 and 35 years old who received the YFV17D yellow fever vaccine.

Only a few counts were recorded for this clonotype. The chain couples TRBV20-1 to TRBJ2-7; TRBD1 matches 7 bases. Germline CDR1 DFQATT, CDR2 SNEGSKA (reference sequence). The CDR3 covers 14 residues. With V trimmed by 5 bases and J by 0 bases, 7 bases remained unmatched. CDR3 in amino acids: CSAPTGYNSYEQYV. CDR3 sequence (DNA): TGCAGTGCTCCGACAGGGTATAACTCCTACGAGCAGTACGTC.

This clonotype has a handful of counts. The CDR3 DNA reads TGCGCCAGCAGCCCCGACAGGGCGGCCGCTGAAGCTTTCTTT. Residues: CASSPDRAAAEAFF. The chain combines TRBV5-1 with TRBJ1-1; 7 nucleotides align to TRBD1. The V gene end was trimmed by 4 bases and the J gene end by 6 bases; junction bases not matched to a gene: 9. The CDR3 runs 14 residues. The germline gives CDR1 SGHRS, CDR2 YFSETQ.

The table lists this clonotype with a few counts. The CDR3 loop is CASRTRGGNEQFF. DNA of the CDR3: TGTGCCAGCAGAACTAGGGGGGGGAATGAGCAGTTCTTC. The chain joins TRBV7-2 to TRBJ2-1; possibly TRBD2 for D (7 bases). Trimming took 6 bases from V and 7 from J, leaving 13 bases between them. The CDR3 covers 13 residues. Germline V lookup: CDR1 SGHTA, CDR2 FQGNSA. Looking up the rest from reference TRBV7-2 and TRBJ2-1 gives the full variable domain: GAGVSQSPSNKVTEKGKDVELRCDPISGHTALYWYRQSLGQGLEFLIYFQGNSAPDKSGLPSDRFSAERTGGSVSTLTIQRTQQEDSAVYLCASRTRGGNEQFFGPGTRLTVL.

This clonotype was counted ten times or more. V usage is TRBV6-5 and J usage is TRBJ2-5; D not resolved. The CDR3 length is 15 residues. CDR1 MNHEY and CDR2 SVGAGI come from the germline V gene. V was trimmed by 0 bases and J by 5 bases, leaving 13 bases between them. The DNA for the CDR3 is TGTGCCAGCAGTTACTCTAGTGGGTTGGGTGAGACCCAGTACTTC. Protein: CASSYSSGLGETQYF.

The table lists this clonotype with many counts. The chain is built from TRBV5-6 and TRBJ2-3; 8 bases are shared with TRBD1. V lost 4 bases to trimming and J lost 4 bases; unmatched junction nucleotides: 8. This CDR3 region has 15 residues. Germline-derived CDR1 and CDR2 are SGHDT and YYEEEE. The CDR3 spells CASSRTGTVPDTQYF. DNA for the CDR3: TGTGCCAGCAGCAGGACAGGGACAGTTCCAGATACGCAGTATTTT.

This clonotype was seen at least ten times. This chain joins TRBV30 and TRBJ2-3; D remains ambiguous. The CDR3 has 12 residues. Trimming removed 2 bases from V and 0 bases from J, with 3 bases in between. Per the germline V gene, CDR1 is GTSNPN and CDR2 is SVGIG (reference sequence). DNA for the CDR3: TGTGCCTGGAGTCCTAGCACAGATACGCAGTATTTT. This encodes CAWSPSTDTQYF.

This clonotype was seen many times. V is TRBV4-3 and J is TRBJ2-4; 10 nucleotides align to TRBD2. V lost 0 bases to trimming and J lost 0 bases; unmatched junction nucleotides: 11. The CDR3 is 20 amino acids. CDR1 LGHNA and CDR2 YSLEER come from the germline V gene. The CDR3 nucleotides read TGCGCCAGCAGCCAAGATCTACCGATAGCGGGGGGACTAGCCAAAAACATTCAGTACTTC. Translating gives CASSQDLPIAGGLAKNIQYF.

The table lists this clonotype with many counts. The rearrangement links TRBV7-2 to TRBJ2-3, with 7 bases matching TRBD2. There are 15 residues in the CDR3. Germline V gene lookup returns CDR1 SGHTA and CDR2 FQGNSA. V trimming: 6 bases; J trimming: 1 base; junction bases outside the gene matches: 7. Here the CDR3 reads CASRPSGAGTDTQYF. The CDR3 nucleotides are TGTGCCAGCAGACCAAGCGGGGCTGGCACAGATACGCAGTATTTT.

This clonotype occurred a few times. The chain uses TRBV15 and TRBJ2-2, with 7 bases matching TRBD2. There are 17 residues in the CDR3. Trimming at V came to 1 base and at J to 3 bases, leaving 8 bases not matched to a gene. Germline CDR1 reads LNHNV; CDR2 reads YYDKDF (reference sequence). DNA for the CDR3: TGTGCCACCAGCAGAGTTACCGGGACTAAACACACCGGGGAGCTGTTTTTT. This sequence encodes CATSRVTGTKHTGELFF.

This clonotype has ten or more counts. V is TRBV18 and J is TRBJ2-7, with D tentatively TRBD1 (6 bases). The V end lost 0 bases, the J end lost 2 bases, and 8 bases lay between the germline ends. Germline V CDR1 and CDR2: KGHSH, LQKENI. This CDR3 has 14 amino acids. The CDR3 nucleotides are TGTGCCAGCTCACCACCGGGACAACCCTACGAGCAGTACTTC. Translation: CASSPPGQPYEQYF.

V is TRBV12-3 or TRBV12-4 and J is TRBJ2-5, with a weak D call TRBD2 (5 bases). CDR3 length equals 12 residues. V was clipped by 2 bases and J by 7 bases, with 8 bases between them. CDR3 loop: CASSLRGRTQYF. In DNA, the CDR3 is TGTGCCAGCAGTTTACGGGGTAGGACCCAGTACTTC.

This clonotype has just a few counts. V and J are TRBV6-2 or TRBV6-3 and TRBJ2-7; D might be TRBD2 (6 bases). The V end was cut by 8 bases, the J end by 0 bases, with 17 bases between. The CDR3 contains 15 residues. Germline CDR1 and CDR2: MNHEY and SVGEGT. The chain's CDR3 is CASGEGGWSSYEQYV. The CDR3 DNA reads TGTGCCAGCGGAGAGGGAGGATGGAGCTCCTACGAGCAGTACGTC.

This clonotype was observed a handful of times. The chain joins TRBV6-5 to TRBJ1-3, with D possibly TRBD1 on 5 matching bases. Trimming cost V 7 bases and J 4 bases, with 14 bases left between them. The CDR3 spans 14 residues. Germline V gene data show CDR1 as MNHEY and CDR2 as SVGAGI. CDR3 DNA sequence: TGTGCCAGCACCCCGCCTGGGGGAGGAAACACCATATATTTT. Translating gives CASTPPGGGNTIYF.

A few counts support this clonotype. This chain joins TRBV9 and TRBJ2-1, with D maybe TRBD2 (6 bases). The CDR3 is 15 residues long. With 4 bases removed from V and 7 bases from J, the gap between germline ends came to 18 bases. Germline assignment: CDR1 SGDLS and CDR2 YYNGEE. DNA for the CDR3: TGTGCCAGCAGCCCAAAGCGGGCGTGGGGGAATGAGCAGTTCTTC. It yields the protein CASSPKRAWGNEQFF.

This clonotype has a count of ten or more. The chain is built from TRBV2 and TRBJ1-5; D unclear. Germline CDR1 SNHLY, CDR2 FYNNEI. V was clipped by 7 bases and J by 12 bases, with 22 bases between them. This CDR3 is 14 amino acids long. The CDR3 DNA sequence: TGTGCCAGCATGAGTGGAATAACTGCTGGCTTCCAGCATTTT. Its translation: CASMSGITAGFQHF.

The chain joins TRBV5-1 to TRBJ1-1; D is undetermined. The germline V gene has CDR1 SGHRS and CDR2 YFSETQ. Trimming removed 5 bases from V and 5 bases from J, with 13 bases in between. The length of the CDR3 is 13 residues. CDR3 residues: CASSGMRGTEAFF. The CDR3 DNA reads TGCGCCAGCAGTGGGATGCGTGGGACTGAAGCTTTCTTT.

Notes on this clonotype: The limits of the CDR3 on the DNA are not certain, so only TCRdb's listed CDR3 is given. CDR3 residues: CASSKVGRGTDTQYF. The V and J genes are TRBV21-1 and TRBJ2-3; the table names TRBD1, a call not compared with the DNA. TRBV21-1 is labeled a pseudogene. The CDR3 has 15 residues if both end residues are counted.

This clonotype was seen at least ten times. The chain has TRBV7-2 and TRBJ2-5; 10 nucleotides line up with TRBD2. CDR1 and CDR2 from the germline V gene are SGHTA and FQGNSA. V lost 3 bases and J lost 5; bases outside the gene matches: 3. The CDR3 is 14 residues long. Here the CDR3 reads CASSFTTSGETQYF. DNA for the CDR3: TGTGCCAGCAGCTTCACGACTAGCGGGGAGACCCAGTACTTC.

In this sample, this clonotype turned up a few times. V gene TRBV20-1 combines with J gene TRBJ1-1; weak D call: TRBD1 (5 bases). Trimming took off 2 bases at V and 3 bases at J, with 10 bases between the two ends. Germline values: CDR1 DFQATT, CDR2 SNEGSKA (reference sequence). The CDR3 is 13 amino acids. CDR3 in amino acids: CSARNPGHTEAFF. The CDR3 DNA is TGCAGTGCTAGAAACCCAGGGCACACTGAAGCTTTCTTT.

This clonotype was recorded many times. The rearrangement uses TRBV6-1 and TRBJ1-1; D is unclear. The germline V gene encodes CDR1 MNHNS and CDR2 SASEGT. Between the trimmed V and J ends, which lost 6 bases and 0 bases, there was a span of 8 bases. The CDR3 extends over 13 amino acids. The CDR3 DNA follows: TGTGCCAGCAGCCGGACGGTGAACACTGAAGCTTTCTTT. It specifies CASSRTVNTEAFF.

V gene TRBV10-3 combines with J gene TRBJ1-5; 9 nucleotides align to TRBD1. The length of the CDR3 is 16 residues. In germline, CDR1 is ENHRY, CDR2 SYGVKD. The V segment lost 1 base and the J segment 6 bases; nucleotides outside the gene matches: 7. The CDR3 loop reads CAISEYGTGSGQPQHF. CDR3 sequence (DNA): TGTGCCATCAGTGAGTACGGGACAGGGAGTGGTCAGCCCCAGCATTTT.

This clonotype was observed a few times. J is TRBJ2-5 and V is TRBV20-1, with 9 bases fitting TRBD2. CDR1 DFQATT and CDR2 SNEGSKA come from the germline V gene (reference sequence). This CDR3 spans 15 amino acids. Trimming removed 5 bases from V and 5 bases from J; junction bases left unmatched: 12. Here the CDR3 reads CSAQLGGGARETQYF. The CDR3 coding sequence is TGCAGTGCTCAATTGGGCGGGGGGGCCCGGGAGACCCAGTACTTC.

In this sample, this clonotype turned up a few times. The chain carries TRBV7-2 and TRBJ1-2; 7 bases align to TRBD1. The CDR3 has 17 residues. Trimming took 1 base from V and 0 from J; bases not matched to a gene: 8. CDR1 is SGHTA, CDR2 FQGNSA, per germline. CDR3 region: CASSLVPGQYSNYGYTF. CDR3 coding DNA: TGTGCCAGCAGCTTAGTCCCGGGACAGTATTCTAACTATGGCTACACCTTC. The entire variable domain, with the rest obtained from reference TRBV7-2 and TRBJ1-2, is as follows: GAGVSQSPSNKVTEKGKDVELRCDPISGHTALYWYRQSLGQGLEFLIYFQGNSAPDKSGLPSDRFSAERTGGSVSTLTIQRTQQEDSAVYLCASSLVPGQYSNYGYTFGSGTRLTVV.

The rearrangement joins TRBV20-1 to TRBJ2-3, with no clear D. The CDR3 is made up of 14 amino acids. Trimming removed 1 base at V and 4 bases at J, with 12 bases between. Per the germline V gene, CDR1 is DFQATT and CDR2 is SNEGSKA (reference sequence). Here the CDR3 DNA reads TGCAGTGCTAGAGGCTACGAAGTGGCAGATACGCAGTATTTT. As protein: CSARGYEVADTQYF.

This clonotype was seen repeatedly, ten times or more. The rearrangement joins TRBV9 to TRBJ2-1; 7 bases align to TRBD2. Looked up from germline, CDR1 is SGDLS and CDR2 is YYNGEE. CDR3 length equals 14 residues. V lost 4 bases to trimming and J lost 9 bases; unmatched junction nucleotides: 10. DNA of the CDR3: TGTGCCAGCAGCACGAGGGAGGGGTCTGGTGAGCAGTTCTTC. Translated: CASSTREGSGEQFF.

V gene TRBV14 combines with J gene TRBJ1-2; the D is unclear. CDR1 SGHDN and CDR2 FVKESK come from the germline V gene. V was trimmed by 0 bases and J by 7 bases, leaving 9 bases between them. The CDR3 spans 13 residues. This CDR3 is CASSQDLTSGYTF. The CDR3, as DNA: TGTGCCAGCAGCCAAGATCTGACGTCTGGCTACACCTTC. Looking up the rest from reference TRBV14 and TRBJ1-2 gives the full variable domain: EAGVTQFPSHSVIEKGQTVTLRCDPISGHDNLYWYRRVMGKEIKFLLHFVKESKQDESGMPNNRFLAERTGGTYSTLKVQPAELEDSGVYFCASSQDLTSGYTFGSGTRLTVV.

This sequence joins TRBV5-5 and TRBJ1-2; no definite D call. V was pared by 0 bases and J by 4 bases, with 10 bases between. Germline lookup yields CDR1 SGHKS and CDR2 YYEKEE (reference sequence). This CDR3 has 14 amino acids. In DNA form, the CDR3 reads TGTGCCAGCAGCTTGGCCGGGTTCGGCTATGGCTACACCTTC. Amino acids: CASSLAGFGYGYTF.

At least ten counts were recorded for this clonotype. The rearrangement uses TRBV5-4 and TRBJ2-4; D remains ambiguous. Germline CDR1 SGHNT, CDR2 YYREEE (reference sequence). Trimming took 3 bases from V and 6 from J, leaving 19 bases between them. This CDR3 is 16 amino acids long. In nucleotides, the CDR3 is TGTGCCAGCAGCTCGGACGGCAGGCAAGTTGCAAACATTCAGTACTTC. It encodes CASSSDGRQVANIQYF.

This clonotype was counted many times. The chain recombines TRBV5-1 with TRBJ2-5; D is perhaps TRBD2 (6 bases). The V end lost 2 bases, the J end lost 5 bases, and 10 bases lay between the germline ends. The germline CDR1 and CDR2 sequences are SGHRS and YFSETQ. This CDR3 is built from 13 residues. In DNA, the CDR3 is TGCGCCAGCAGCTTCGCGGGGCTTGAGACCCAGTACTTC. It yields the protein CASSFAGLETQYF. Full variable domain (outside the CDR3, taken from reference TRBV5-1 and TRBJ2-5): KAGVTQTPRYLIKTRGQQVTLSCSPISGHRSVSWYQQTPGQGLQFLFEYFSETQRNKGNFPGRFSGRQFSNSRSEMNVSTLELGDSALYLCASSFAGLETQYFGPGTRLLVL.

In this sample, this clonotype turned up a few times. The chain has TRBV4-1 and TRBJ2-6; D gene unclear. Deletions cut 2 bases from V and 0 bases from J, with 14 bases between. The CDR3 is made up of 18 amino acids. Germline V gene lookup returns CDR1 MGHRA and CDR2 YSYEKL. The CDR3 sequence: CASSQKEVRSSGANVLTF. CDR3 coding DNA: TGCGCCAGCAGCCAAAAAGAGGTTCGATCCTCTGGGGCCAACGTCCTGACTTTC.

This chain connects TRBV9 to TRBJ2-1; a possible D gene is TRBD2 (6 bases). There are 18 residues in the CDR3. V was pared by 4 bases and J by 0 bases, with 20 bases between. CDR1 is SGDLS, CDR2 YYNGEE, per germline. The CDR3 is CASSRAGSPGSSYNEQFF. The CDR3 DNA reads TGTGCCAGCAGCCGGGCGGGGAGCCCGGGGAGCTCCTACAATGAGCAGTTCTTC.

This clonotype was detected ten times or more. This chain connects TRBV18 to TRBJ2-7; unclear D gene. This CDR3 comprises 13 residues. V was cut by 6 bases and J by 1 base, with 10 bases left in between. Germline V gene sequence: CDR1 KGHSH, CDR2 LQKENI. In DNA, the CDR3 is TGTGCCAGCTCCACGTCTACATCCTACGAGCAGTACTTC. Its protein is CASSTSTSYEQYF.